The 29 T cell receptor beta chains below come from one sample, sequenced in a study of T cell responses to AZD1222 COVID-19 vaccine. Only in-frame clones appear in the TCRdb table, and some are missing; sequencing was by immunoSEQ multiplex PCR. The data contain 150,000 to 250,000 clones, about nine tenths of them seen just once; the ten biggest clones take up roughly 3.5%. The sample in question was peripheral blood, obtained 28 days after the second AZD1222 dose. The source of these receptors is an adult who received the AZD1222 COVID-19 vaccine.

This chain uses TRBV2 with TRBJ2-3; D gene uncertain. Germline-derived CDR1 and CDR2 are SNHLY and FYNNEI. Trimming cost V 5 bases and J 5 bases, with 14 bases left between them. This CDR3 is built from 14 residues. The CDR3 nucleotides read TGTGCCAGCAGTAAGGTAGTACCCAGAGATACGCAGTATTTT. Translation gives CASSKVVPRDTQYF.

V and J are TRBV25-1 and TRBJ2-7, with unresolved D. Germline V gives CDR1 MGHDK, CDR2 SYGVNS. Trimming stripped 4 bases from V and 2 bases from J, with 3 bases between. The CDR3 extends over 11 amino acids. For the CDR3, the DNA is TGTGCCAGCAGTGTTGCCTACGAGCAGTACTTC. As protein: CASSVAYEQYF.

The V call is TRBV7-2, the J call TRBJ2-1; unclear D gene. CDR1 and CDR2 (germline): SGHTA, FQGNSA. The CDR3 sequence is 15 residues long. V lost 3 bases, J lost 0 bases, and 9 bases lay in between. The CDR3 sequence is CASSFQVSSYNEQFF. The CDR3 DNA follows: TGTGCCAGCAGCTTTCAGGTGAGCTCCTACAATGAGCAGTTCTTC. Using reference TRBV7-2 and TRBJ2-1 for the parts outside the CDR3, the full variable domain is GAGVSQSPSNKVTEKGKDVELRCDPISGHTALYWYRQSLGQGLEFLIYFQGNSAPDKSGLPSDRFSAERTGGSVSTLTIQRTQQEDSAVYLCASSFQVSSYNEQFFGPGTRLTVL.

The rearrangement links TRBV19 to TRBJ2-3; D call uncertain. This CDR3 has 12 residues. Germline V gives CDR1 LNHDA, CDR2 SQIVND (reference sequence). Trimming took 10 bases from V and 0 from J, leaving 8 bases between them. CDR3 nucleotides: TGTGCCACCCGGGCGAGCACAGATACGCAGTATTTT. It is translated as CATRASTDTQYF.

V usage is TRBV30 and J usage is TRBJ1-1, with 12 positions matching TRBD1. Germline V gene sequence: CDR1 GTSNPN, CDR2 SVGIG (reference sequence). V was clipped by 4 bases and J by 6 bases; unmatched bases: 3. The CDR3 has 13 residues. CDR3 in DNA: TGTGCCTGGATCCGGGACAGGGGGCCTGAAGCTTTCTTT. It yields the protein CAWIRDRGPEAFF.

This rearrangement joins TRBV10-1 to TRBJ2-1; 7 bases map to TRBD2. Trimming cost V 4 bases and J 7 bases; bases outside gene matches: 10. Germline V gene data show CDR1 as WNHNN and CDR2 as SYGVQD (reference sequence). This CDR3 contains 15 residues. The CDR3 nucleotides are TGCGCCAGCAGTGTGGGACTAACATTCGCGAATGAGCAGTTCTTC. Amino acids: CASSVGLTFANEQFF.

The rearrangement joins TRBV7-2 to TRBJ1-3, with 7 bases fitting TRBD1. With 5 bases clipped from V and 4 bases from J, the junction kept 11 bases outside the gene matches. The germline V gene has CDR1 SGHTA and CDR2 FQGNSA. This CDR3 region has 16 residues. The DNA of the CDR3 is TGTGCCAGCAGCCCAGGGGGGGCCCGGACCGGAAACACCATATATTTT. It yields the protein CASSPGGARTGNTIYF.

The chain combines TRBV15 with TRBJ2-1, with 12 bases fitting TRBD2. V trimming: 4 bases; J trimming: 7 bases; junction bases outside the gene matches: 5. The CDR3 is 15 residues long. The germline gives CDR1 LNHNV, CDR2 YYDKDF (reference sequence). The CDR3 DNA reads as TGTGCCACCAGCAACGGACTAGCGGGATATAATGAGCAGTTCTTC. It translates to CATSNGLAGYNEQFF.

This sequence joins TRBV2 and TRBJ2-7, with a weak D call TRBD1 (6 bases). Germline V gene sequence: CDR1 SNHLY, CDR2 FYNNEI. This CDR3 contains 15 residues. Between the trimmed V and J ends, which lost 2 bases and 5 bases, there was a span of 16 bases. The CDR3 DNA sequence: TGTGCCAGCAGTGAATACAGGGCGGTAGGCCACGAGCAGTACTTC. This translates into CASSEYRAVGHEQYF.

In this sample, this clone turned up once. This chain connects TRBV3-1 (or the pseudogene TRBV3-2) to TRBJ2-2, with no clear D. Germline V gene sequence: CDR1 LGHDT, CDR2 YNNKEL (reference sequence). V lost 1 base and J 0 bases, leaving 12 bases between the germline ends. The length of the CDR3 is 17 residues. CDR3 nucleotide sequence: TGTGCCAGCAGCCAAGTTTCTGCGGTAGCGAACACCGGGGAGCTGTTTTTT. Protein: CASSQVSAVANTGELFF.

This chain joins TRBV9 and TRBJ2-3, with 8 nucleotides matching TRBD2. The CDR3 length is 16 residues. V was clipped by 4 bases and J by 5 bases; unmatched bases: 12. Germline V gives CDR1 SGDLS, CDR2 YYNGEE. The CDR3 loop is CASSPPSGGPGDTQYF. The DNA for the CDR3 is TGTGCCAGCAGCCCGCCCAGCGGGGGCCCGGGAGATACGCAGTATTTT.

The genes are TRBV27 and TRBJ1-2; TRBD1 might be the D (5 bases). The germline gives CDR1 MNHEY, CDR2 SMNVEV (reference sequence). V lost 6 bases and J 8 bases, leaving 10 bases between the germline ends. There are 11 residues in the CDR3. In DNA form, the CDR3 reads TGTGCCAGCAGCCCAGGGTACGGCTACACCTTC. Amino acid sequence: CASSPGYGYTF.

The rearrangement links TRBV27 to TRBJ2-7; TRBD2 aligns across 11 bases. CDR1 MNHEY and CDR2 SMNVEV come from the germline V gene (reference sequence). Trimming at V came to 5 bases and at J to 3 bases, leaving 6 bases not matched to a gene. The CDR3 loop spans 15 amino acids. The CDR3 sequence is CASSPGTSGLYEQYF. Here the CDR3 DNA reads TGTGCCAGCAGTCCCGGGACTAGCGGACTCTACGAGCAGTACTTC.

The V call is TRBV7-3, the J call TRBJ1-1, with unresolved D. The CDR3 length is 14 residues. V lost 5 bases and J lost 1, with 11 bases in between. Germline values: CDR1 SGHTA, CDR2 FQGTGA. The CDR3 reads CASSRGAGNTEAFF. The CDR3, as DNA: TGTGCCAGCAGCCGGGGAGCCGGGAACACTGAAGCTTTCTTT.

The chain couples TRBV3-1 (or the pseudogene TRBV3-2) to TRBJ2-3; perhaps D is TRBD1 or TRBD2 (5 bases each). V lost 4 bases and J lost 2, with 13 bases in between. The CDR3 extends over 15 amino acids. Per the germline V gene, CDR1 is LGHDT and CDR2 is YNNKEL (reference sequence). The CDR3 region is CASSLGTKATDTQYF. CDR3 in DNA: TGTGCCAGCAGCCTAGGGACCAAGGCCACAGATACGCAGTATTTT.

CDR3 DNA: TGCAGTGCTAGATCCCAAGAGACCCAGTACTTC. Amino acids: CSARSQETQYF. V gene TRBV20-1 combines with J gene TRBJ2-5; D is ambiguous. This CDR3 region has 11 residues. Germline assignment: CDR1 DFQATT and CDR2 SNEGSKA (reference sequence). V was shortened by 2 bases and J by 1 base, with 2 bases between the two germline ends.

The CDR3 is CAISIGDSLNQPQHF. CDR3 in DNA: TGTGCCATCAGTATAGGGGACAGTCTTAATCAGCCCCAGCATTTT. The rearrangement uses TRBV10-3 and TRBJ1-5, with 7 bases that match TRBD1. J lost 4 bases, V lost 5 bases, and 8 bases had no gene match. The CDR3 totals 15 residues. Germline CDR1 ENHRY, CDR2 SYGVKD.

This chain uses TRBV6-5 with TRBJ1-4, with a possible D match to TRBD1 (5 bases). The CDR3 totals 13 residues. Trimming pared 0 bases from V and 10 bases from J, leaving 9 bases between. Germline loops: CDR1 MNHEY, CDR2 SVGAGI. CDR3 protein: CASSYSVGGKLFF. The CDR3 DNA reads TGTGCCAGCAGTTACTCGGTCGGGGGAAAACTGTTTTTT.

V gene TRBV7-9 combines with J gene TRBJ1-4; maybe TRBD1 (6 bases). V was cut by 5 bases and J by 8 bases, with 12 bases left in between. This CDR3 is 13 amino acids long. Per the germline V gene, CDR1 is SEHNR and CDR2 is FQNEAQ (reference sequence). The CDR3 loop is CASSPQGAEKLFF. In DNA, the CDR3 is TGTGCCAGCAGCCCACAGGGAGCCGAAAAACTGTTTTTT.

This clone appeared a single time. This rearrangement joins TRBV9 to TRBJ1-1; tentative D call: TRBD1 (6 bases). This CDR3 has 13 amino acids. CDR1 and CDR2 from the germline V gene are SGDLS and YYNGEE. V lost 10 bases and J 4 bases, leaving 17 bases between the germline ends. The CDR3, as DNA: TGTGCCTCCGACGGGGGGCCTGGCACTGAAGCTTTCTTT. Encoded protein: CASDGGPGTEAFF.

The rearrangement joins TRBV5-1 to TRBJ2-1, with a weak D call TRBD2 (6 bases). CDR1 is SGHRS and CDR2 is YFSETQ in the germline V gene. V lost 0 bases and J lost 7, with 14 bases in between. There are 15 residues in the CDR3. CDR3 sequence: CASSLARKGGNEQFF. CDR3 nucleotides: TGCGCCAGCAGCTTGGCCCGGAAGGGAGGTAATGAGCAGTTCTTC.

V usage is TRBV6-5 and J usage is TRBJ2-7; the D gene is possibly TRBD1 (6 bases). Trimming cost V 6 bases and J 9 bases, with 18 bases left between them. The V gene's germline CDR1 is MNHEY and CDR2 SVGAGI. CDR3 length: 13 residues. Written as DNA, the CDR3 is TGTGCCAGCAGGGCCCAGGGGTCCAGGGGGCAGTACTTC. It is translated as CASRAQGSRGQYF.

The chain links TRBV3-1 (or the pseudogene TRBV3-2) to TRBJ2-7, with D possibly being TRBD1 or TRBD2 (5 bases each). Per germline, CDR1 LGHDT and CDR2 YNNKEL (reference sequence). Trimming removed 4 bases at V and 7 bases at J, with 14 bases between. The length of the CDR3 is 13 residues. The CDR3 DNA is TGTGCCAGCAGCCTCCTTCCGGGACCTGAGCAGTACTTC. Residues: CASSLLPGPEQYF.

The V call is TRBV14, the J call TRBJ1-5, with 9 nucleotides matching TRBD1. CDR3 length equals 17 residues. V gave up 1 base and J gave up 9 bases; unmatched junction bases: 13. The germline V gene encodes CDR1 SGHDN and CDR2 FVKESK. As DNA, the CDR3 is TGTGCCAGCAGCCAAGCACCGCCGGGACAGGGCTCCTCGCCCCAGCATTTT. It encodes CASSQAPPGQGSSPQHF. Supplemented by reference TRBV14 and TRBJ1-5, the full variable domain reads EAGVTQFPSHSVIEKGQTVTLRCDPISGHDNLYWYRRVMGKEIKFLLHFVKESKQDESGMPNNRFLAERTGGTYSTLKVQPAELEDSGVYFCASSQAPPGQGSSPQHFGDGTRLSIL.

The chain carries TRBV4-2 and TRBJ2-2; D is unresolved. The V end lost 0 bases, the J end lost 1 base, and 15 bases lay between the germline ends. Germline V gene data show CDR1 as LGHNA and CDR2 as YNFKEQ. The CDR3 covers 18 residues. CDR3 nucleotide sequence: TGTGCCAGCAGCCAAGATCTTCCGAGGCTGGAGAACACCGGGGAGCTGTTTTTT. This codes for CASSQDLPRLENTGELFF.

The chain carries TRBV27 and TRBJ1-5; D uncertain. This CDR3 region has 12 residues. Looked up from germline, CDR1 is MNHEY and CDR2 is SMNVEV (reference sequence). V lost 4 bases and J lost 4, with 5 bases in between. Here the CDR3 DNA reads TGTGCCAGCAGTTCGGGGAATCAGCCCCAGCATTTT. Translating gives CASSSGNQPQHF.

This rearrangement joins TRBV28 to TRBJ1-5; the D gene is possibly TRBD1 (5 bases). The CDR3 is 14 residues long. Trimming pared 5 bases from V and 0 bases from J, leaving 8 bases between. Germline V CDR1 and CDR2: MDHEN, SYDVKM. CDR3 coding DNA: TGTGCCAGCAGTAGACAGTTTAGCAATCAGCCCCAGCATTTT. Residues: CASSRQFSNQPQHF.

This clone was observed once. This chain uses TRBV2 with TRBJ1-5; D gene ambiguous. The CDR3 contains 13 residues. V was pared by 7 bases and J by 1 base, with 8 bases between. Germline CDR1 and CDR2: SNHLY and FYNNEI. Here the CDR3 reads CASNRESNQPQHF. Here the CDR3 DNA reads TGTGCCAGCAACCGAGAGAGCAATCAGCCCCAGCATTTT.

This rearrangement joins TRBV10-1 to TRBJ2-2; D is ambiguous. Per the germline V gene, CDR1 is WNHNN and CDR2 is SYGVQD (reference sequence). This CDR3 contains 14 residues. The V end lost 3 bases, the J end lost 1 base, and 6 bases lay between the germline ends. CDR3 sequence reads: CASSDTLNTGELFF. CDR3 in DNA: TGCGCCAGCAGTGACACGCTGAACACCGGGGAGCTGTTTTTT.